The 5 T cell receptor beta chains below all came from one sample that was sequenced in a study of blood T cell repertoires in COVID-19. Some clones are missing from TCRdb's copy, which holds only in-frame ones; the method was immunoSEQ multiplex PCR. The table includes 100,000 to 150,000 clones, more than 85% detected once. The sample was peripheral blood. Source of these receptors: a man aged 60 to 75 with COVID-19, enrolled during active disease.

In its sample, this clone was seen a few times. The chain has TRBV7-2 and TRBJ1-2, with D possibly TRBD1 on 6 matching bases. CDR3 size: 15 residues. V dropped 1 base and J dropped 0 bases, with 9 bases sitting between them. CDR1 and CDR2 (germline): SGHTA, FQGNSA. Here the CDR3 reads CASSLVGTPNYGYTF. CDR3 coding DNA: TGTGCCAGCAGCTTAGTGGGGACACCTAACTATGGCTACACCTTC.

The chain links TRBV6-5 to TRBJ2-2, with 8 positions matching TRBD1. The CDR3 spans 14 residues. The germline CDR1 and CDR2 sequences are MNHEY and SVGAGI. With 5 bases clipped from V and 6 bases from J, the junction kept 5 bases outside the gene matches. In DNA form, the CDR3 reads TGTGCCAGCAGTCGACAGGGGTCGGCCGGGGAGCTGTTTTTT. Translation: CASSRQGSAGELFF.

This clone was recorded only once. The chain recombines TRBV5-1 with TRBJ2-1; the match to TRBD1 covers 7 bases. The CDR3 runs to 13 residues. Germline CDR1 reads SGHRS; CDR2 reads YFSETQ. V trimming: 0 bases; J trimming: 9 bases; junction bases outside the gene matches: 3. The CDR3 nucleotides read TGCGCCAGCAGCTTGGGACAGGGCGGTGAGCAGTTCTTC. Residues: CASSLGQGGEQFF.

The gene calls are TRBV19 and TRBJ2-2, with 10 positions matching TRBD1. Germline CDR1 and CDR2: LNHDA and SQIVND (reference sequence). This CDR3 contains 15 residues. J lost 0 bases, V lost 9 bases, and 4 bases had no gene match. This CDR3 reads CASETGGANTGELFF. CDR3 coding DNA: TGTGCCAGCGAGACAGGGGGCGCGAACACCGGGGAGCTGTTTTTT.

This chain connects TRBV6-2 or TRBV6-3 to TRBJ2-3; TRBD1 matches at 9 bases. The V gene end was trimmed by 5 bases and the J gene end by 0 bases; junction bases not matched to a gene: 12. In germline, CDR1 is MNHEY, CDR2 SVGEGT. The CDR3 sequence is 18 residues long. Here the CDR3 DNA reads TGTGCCAGCAGTCAGGGGACAGGGCAGCCGCGAAGCACAGATACGCAGTATTTT. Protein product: CASSQGTGQPRSTDTQYF.